Sequencing of this T cell receptor beta chain was carried out in a study of shared clonotypes between healthy human individuals. Study findings and constraints: The study's rarefaction showed incomplete sorted-subset sequencing despite large depth. Memory subsets had estimated richness that was generally smaller than that of naive subsets.

Terminally differentiated effector memory CD45RA+ cells were excluded by CCR7 positive selection of CD45RO-negative cells. Recent acute infections and vaccinations were absent in the healthy HIV-negative adult donors. Everyone who donated was a Caucasian adult who lived in Nashville, Tennessee. Sequencing was performed with immunoSEQ multiplex PCR; in TCRdb, only in-frame clones are kept and a portion is missing. This sample has more than 550,000 clones, with under 95% found just once. Comment on this clone: What it binds is not known.

Sequencing was done on a sample of naive CD8+ T cells sorted from blood. The receptor was isolated from a man under 40 in good health.

CDR3: CASSGTGSRHILYEQFF. DNA of the CDR3: TGTGCCAGTAGTGGGACAGGATCCCGACATATTTTATATGAGCAGTTCTTC. This chain joins TRBV19 and TRBJ2-1; 8 bases fit TRBD1. Germline CDR1 is LNHDA and CDR2 is SQIVND (reference sequence). This CDR3 comprises 17 residues. Germline trimming cut 5 bases from V and 8 bases from J; bases unmatched to any gene: 17.